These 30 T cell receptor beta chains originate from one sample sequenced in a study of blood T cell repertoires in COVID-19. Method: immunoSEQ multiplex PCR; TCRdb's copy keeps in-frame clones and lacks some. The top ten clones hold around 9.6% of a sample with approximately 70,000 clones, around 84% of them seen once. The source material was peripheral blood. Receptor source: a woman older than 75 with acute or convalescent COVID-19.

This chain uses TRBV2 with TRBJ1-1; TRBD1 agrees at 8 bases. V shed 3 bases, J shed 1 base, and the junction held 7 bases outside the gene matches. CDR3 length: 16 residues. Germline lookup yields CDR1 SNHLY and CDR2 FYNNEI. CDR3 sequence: CASSDFLTGGNTEAFF. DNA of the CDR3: TGTGCCAGCAGTGATTTCCTTACAGGGGGGAACACTGAAGCTTTCTTT.

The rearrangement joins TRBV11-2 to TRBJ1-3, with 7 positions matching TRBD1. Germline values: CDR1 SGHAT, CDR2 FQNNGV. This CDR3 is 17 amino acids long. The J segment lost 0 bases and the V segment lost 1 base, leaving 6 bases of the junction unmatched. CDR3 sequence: CASSLVSRGISGNTIYF. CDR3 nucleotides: TGTGCCAGCAGCTTAGTTTCCAGGGGGATCTCTGGAAACACCATATATTTT.

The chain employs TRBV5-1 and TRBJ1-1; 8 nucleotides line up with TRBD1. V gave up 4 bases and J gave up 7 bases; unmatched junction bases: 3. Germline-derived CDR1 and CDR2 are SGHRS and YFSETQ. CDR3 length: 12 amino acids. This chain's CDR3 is CASSLGQGEAFF. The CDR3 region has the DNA TGCGCCAGCAGCCTAGGACAGGGTGAAGCTTTCTTT.

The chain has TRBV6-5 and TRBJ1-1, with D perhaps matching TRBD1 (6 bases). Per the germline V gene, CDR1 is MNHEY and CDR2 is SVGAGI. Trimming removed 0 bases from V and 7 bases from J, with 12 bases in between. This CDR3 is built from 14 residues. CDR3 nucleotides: TGTGCCAGCAGTTACTCGAGAGGGGGTGGTGAAGCTTTCTTT. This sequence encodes CASSYSRGGGEAFF.

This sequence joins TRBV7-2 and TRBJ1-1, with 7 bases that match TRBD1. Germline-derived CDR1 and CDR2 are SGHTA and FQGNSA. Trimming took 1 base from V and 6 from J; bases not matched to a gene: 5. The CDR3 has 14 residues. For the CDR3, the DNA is TGTGCCAGCAGCTTAGTCGGGCAGGGGGCTGAAGCTTTCTTT. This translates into CASSLVGQGAEAFF. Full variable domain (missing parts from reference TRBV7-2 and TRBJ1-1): GAGVSQSPSNKVTEKGKDVELRCDPISGHTALYWYRQSLGQGLEFLIYFQGNSAPDKSGLPSDRFSAERTGGSVSTLTIQRTQQEDSAVYLCASSLVGQGAEAFFGQGTRLTVV.

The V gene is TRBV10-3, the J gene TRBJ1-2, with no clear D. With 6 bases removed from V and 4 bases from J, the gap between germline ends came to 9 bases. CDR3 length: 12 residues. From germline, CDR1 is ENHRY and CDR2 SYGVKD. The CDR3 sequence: CAIRREGYGYTF. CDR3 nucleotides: TGTGCCATCAGACGAGAGGGCTATGGCTACACCTTC.

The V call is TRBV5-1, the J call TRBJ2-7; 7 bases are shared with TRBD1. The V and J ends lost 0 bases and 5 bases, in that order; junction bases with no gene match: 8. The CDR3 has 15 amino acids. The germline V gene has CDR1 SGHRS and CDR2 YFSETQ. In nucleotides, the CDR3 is TGCGCCAGCAGCTTGGCCGGGACAGATAACCACGAGCAGTACTTC. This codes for CASSLAGTDNHEQYF. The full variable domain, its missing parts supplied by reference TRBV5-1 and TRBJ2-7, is KAGVTQTPRYLIKTRGQQVTLSCSPISGHRSVSWYQQTPGQGLQFLFEYFSETQRNKGNFPGRFSGRQFSNSRSEMNVSTLELGDSALYLCASSLAGTDNHEQYFGPGTRLTVT.

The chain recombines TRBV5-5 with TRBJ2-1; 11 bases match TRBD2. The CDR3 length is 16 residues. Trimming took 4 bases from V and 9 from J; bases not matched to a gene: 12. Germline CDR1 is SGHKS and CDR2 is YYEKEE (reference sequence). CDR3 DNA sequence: TGTGCCAGCAGCGGACGACTAGCGGGGATGAAAAGTGAGCAGTTCTTC. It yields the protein CASSGRLAGMKSEQFF.

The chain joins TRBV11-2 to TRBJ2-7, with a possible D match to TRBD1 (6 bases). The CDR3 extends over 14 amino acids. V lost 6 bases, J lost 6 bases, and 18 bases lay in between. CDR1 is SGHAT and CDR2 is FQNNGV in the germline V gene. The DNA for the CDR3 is TGTGCCAGCAGGCCCCGGGACAAGCCGAGCGAGCAGTACTTC. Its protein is CASRPRDKPSEQYF.

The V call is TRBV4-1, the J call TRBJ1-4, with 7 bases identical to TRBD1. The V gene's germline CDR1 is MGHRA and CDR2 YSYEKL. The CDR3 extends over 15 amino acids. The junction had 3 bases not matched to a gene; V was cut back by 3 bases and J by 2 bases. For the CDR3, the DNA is TGCGCCAGCAGCCATACAGGGGATACTAATGAAAAACTGTTTTTT. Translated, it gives CASSHTGDTNEKLFF.

The CDR3 region has the DNA TGTGCCAGCAGCTTAGATACCGGTAACTACCAAGAGACCCAGTACTTC. The encoded protein is CASSLDTGNYQETQYF. The V call is TRBV11-2, the J call TRBJ2-5; D gene unclear. This CDR3 is built from 16 residues. V dropped 0 bases and J dropped 0 bases, with 11 bases sitting between them. CDR1 SGHAT and CDR2 FQNNGV come from the germline V gene.

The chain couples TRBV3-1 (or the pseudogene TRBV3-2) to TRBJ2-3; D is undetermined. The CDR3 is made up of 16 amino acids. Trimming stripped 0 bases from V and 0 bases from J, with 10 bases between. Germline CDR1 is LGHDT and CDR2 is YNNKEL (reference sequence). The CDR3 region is CASSQEIAASTDTQYF. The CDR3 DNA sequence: TGTGCCAGCAGCCAAGAAATCGCGGCTAGCACAGATACGCAGTATTTT.

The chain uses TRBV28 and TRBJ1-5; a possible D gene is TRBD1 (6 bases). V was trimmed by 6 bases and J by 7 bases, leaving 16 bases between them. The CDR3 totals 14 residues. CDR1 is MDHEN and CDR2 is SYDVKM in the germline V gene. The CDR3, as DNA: TGTGCCAGCAGGGCAGGGGCCCAGGGGCAGCCCCAGCATTTT. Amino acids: CASRAGAQGQPQHF.

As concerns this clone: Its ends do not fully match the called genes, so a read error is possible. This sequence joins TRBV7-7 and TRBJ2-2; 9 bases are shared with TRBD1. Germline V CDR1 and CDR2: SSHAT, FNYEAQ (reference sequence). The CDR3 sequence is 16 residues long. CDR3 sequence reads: CASSLGTGLNTGELFF. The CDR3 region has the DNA TGTGCTAGCAGCTTAGGGACAGGGCTAAACACCGGGGAGCTGTTTTTT.

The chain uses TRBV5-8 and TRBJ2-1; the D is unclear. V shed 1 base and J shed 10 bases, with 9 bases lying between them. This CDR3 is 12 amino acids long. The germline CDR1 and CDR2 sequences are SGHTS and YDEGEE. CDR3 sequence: CASSLTTSEQFF. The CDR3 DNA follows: TGTGCCAGCAGCTTGACCACATCCGAGCAGTTCTTC.

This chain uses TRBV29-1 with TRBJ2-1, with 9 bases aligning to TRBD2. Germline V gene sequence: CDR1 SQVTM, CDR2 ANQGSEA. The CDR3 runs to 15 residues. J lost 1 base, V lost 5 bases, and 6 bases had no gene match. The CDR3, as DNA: TGCAGCGTTAATAGCGGGGGAGGATCCTACAATGAGCAGTTCTTC. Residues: CSVNSGGGSYNEQFF.

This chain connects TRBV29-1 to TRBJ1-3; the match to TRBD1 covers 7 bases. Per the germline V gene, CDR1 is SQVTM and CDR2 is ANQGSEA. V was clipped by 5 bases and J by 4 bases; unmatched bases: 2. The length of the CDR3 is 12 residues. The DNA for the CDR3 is TGCAGCGTTAGGACAGGCGGAAACACCATATATTTT. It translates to CSVRTGGNTIYF.

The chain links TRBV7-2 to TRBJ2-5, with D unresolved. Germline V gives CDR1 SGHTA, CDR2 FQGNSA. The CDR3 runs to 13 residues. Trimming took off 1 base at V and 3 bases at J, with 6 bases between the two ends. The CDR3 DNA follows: TGTGCCAGCAGCTTAGTCCGGGAAGAGACCCAGTACTTC. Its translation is CASSLVREETQYF.

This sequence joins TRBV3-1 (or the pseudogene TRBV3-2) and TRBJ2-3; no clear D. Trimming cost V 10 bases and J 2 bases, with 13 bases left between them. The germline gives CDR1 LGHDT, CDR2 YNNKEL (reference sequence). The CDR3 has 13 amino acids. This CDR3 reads CATRVASTDTQYF. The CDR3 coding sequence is TGTGCCACCCGGGTGGCCTCCACAGATACGCAGTATTTT.

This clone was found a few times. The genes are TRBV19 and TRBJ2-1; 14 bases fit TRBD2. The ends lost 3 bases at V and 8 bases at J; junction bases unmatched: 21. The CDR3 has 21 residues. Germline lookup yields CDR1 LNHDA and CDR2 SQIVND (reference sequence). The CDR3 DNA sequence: TGTGCCAGTAGTATCCGAACCACCCTCCTCGTGACTAGCGGGGGGGCTTATGAGCAGTTCTTC. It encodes CASSIRTTLLVTSGGAYEQFF.

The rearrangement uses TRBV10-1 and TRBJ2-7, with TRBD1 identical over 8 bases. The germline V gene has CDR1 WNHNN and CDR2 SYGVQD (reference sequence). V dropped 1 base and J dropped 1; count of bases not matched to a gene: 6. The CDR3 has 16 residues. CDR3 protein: CASSEFGQGASYEQYF. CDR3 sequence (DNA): TGCGCCAGCAGTGAGTTCGGACAGGGTGCTTCCTACGAGCAGTACTTC.

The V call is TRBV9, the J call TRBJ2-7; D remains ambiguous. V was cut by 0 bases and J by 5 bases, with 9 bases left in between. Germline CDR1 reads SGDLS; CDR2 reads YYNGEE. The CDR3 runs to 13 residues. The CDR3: CASSVEAFHEQYF. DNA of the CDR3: TGTGCCAGCAGCGTAGAAGCGTTCCACGAGCAGTACTTC.

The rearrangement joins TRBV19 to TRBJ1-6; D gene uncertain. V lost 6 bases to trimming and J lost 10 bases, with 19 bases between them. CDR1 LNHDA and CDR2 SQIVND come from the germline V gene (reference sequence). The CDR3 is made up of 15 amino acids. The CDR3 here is CASRGGDTGTSPLHF. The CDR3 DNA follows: TGTGCCAGTAGGGGAGGCGACACCGGCACGTCACCCCTCCACTTT.

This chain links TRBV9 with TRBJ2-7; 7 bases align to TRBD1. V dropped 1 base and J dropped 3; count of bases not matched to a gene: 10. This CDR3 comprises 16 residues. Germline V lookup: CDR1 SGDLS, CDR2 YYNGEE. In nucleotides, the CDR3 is TGTGCCAGCAGCGTAACAGCCGGGACAGAGAACTACGAGCAGTACTTC. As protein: CASSVTAGTENYEQYF. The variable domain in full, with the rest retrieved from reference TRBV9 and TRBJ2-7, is DSGVTQTPKHLITATGQRVTLRCSPRSGDLSVYWYQQSLDQGLQFLIQYYNGEERAKGNILERFSAQQFPDLHSELNLSSLELGDSALYFCASSVTAGTENYEQYFGPGTRLTVT.

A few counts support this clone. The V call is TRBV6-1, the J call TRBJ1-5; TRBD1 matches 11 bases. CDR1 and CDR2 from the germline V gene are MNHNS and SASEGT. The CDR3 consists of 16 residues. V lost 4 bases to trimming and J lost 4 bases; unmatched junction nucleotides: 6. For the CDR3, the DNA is TGTGCCAGCAGTGCCCGGGGACAGGGGGGAAATCAGCCCCAGCATTTT. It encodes CASSARGQGGNQPQHF.

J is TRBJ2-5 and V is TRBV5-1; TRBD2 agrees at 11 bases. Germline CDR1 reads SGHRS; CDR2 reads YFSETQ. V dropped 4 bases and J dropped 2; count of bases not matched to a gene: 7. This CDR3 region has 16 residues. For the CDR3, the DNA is TGCGCCAGCAGCCCCACTAGCGGGGGCCTGCAAGAGACCCAGTACTTC. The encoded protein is CASSPTSGGLQETQYF.

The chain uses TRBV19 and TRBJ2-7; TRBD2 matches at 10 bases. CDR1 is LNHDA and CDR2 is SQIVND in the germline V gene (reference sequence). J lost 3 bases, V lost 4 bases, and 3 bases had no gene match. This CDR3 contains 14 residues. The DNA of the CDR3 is TGTGCCAGTAGTACCACTAGCGGGGTCTACGAGCAGTACTTC. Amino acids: CASSTTSGVYEQYF.

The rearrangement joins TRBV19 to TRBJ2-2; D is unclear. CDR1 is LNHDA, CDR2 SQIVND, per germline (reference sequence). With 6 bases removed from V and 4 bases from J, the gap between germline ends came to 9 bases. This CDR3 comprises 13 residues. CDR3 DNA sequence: TGTGCCAGTAGCCCTCTCGGCACCGGGGAGCTGTTTTTT. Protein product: CASSPLGTGELFF.

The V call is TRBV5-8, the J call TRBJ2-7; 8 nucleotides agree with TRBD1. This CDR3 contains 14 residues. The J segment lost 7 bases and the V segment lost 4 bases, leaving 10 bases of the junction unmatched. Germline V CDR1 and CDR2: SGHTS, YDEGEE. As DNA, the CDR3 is TGTGCCAGCAGCCCCCGGGACAGGATAAATGAGCAGTACTTC. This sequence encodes CASSPRDRINEQYF.

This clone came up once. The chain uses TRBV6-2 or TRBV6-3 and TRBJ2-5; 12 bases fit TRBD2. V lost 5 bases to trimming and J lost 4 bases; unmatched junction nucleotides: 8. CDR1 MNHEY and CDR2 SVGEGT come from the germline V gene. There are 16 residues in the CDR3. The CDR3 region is CASSKELAGGSETQYF. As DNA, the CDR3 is TGTGCCAGCAGTAAGGAACTAGCGGGGGGATCAGAGACCCAGTACTTC.